This T cell receptor beta chain originates from a study of vaccination and CD4 T cells after COVID-19. Looking at the study overall: Median time from second vaccine dose to sampling was 72 days (14 to 241). Overlapping peptides of the spike proteins of SARS-CoV-2, HCoV-NL63, HCoV-OC43 and HCoV-229E were used for cell stimulation. General observations from the study: Apart from involving relatively few convalescent patients, the work omitted early post-infection timepoints.

The assay that was used to sequence DNA from cultured CD4+ T cells was the Oncomine TCR Beta short-read assay. TCRdb independently ran MiXCR on the PCR reads; one entry per CDR3 protein. The sample contains around 4,800 distinct CDR3 sequences, about 39% of which appear only once. Note on this clonotype: Its target is unknown.

Indicated treatment: roughly 11-day PBMC culture with coronavirus spike peptide pools or control peptides (ViraFEST assay). It was before the COVID-19 pandemic (2011-2018) that the unexposed donor's CD4+ T cells were collected. It was with about 10 IU/ml IL-2 and around 10 ug/ml peptide pools that more than 1.5 million PBMCs per well were cultured. This sequence was found in a human donor in good health. Sequenced: CD4+ T cells from blood, cultured in vitro.

The CDR3 region has the DNA TGTGCCAGCTCACCACAGGGGACCCTGCTGGACACTGAAGCTTTCTTT. It is translated as CASSPQGTLLDTEAFF. The chain links TRBV18 to TRBJ1-1, with D maybe TRBD1 (5 bases). CDR1 is KGHSH and CDR2 is LQKENI in the germline V gene. CDR3 length equals 16 residues. The V gene lost 1 base and the J gene lost 3 bases, with 15 bases spanning the gap.